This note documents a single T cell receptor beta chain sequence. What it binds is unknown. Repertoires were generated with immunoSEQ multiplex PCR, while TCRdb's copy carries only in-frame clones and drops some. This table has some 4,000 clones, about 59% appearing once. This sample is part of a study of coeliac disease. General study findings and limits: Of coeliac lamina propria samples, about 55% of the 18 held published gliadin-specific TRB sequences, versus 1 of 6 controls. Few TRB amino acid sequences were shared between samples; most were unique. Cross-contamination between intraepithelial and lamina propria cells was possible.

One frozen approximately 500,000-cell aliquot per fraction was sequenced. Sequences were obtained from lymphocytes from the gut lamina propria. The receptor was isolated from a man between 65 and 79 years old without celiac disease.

CDR3 sequence reads: CASSSRGTSTDTQYF. The CDR3 bases are TGTGCCAGCAGCTCCAGGGGAACAAGCACAGATACGCAGTATTTT. The chain employs TRBV6-6 and TRBJ2-3; weak D call: TRBD1 (6 bases). Germline CDR1 MNHNY, CDR2 SVGAGI (reference sequence). The V end was cut by 6 bases, the J end by 0 bases, with 13 bases between. This CDR3 has 15 residues.